This T cell receptor (beta chain) was recorded in a study of T cell responses to AZD1222 COVID-19 vaccine. Turning to the study itself: Pooled together were second doses at about 4 or about 12 weeks. The study's findings and limits: Regions left unmutated in variants are reportedly the target of nearly half of spike-specific TCRs. Baseline seropositivity characterized only six or seven AZD1222 recipients.

The assay was immunoSEQ multiplex PCR, and TCRdb's table has in-frame clones only and misses some. The sample consists of nearly 110,000 clones, roughly 90% of them appearing once. This clone was seen only once. Its target is unknown. Per germline, CDR1 SGHRS and CDR2 YFSETQ. The CDR3 is 15 residues long. Trimming removed 8 bases at V and 0 bases at J, with 16 bases between. The sequence was collected from an adult in good health. The chain couples TRBV5-1 to TRBJ2-3, with a possible D match to TRBD1 (6 bases). The source material was peripheral blood, sampled on day 0 of AZD1222 vaccination. The CDR3 sequence: CASGRKGDSTDTQYF. CDR3 nucleotide sequence: TGCGCCAGTGGACGAAAGGGGGATAGCACAGATACGCAGTATTTT. Full variable domain (rest looked up from reference TRBV5-1 and TRBJ2-3): KAGVTQTPRYLIKTRGQQVTLSCSPISGHRSVSWYQQTPGQGLQFLFEYFSETQRNKGNFPGRFSGRQFSNSRSEMNVSTLELGDSALYLCASGRKGDSTDTQYFGPGTRLTVL.